This T cell receptor beta chain was recorded in a study of T cell responses to AZD1222 COVID-19 vaccine. Libraries were prepared by immunoSEQ multiplex PCR; TCRdb keeps only in-frame clonotypes and omits some of them. This repertoire shows 150,000 to 200,000 clones, around 86% found once; its top ten account for 2.7%. V was pared by 3 bases and J by 1 base, with 8 bases between. In germline, CDR1 is SGHRS, CDR2 YFSETQ. The length of the CDR3 is 14 residues. The chain links TRBV5-1 to TRBJ1-3; D possibly corresponds to TRBD1 (5 bases). Specimen: peripheral blood, collected on day 0 of MenACWY control vaccination. This receptor was identified in an adult in good health. DNA for the CDR3: TGCGCCAGCAGCTCATCAGGGTCTGGAAACACCATATATTTT. Protein product: CASSSSGSGNTIYF.